Listed here are 11 T cell receptor beta chains from one sample, sequenced in a study of blood T cell repertoires in COVID-19. Clones were read by immunoSEQ multiplex PCR, and TCRdb kept only the in-frame ones, dropping some. This table has about 62,000 clones, roughly 88% appearing once. Sequencing was carried out using peripheral blood. The receptors originated from a woman aged 55-75 years with acute or convalescent COVID-19.

The J gene is TRBJ2-2, the V gene TRBV5-1; the D gene is possibly TRBD1 (5 bases). CDR1 is SGHRS and CDR2 is YFSETQ in the germline V gene. V shed 0 bases and J shed 2 bases, with 11 bases lying between them. The CDR3 extends over 16 amino acids. The CDR3, as DNA: TGCGCCAGCAGCTTGGCGTCACAGGTTAACACCGGGGAGCTGTTTTTT. Translated: CASSLASQVNTGELFF.

The rearrangement links TRBV6-4 to TRBJ1-2; no reliable D call. V lost 0 bases and J lost 8, with 10 bases in between. CDR3 length equals 13 residues. From germline, CDR1 is MRHNA and CDR2 SNTAGT. The CDR3 protein is CASSDSGGNGYTF. CDR3 nucleotides: TGTGCCAGCAGTGACTCGGGAGGTAACGGCTACACCTTC.

The V call is TRBV5-4, the J call TRBJ1-6, with 8 bases lining up with TRBD1. Germline CDR1 reads SGHNT; CDR2 reads YYREEE (reference sequence). The CDR3 is 14 residues long. Losses at the gene ends were 1 base for V and 7 bases for J; bases not matched to a gene: 1. CDR3 amino acids: CASSLTGGNSPLHF. The DNA for the CDR3 is TGTGCCAGCAGCTTGACAGGGGGGAATTCACCCCTCCACTTT.

The chain links TRBV9 to TRBJ2-5; 8 bases are shared with TRBD1. Germline trimming cut 0 bases from V and 5 bases from J; bases unmatched to any gene: 6. This CDR3 has 15 amino acids. Per the germline V gene, CDR1 is SGDLS and CDR2 is YYNGEE. CDR3 in DNA: TGTGCCAGCAGCGTAGGGGCAGGGGGCTGGGAGACCCAGTACTTC. Translated, it gives CASSVGAGGWETQYF.

The chain links TRBV2 to TRBJ2-5; the D gene is possibly TRBD1 (5 bases). V dropped 7 bases and J dropped 0 bases, with 12 bases sitting between them. Germline V gene sequence: CDR1 SNHLY, CDR2 FYNNEI. The CDR3 extends over 14 amino acids. CDR3 amino acids: CASTYDRNQETQYF. The CDR3, as DNA: TGTGCCAGCACCTACGACAGAAACCAAGAGACCCAGTACTTC.

This clone was observed a handful of times. J is TRBJ1-2 and V is TRBV3-1 (or the pseudogene TRBV3-2); possible D gene TRBD1, 6 bases. The V and J ends lost 6 bases and 7 bases respectively, with 12 bases between them. The germline gives CDR1 LGHDT, CDR2 YNNKEL (reference sequence). The CDR3 has 12 amino acids. CDR3 nucleotides: TGTGCCAGCAGACAGGGCTTGAGTGGCTACACCTTC. Translated, it gives CASRQGLSGYTF.

This clone was recorded a few times. CDR3 sequence (DNA): TGTGCCAGTTCAGTGGGGGGACCCACAGATACGCAGTATTTT. The encoded protein is CASSVGGPTDTQYF. This sequence joins TRBV7-9 and TRBJ2-3; TRBD2 might be the D (6 bases). V gave up 9 bases and J gave up 2 bases, with 15 bases separating them. Per germline, CDR1 SEHNR and CDR2 FQNEAQ (reference sequence). CDR3 length: 14 residues.

In this sample, this clone turned up once. The CDR3 here is CAWSVWGGGYTF. The CDR3 nucleotides read TGTGCCTGGAGTGTATGGGGGGGCGGCTACACCTTC. The gene calls are TRBV30 and TRBJ1-2; D is perhaps TRBD1 (6 bases). Trimming pared 0 bases from V and 8 bases from J, leaving 10 bases between. CDR1 and CDR2 from the germline V gene are GTSNPN and SVGIG (reference sequence). The CDR3 spans 12 residues.

J is TRBJ2-1 and V is TRBV29-1; D perhaps matches TRBD1 (5 bases). This CDR3 has 13 amino acids. Between the trimmed V and J ends, which lost 6 bases and 2 bases, there was a span of 11 bases. Germline lookup yields CDR1 SQVTM and CDR2 ANQGSEA. CDR3 DNA sequence: TGCAGCGTCGGTCCAGGGACCTACAATGAGCAGTTCTTC. Translation gives CSVGPGTYNEQFF.

This chain links TRBV3-1 (or the pseudogene TRBV3-2) with TRBJ1-5; D gene unclear. Looked up from germline, CDR1 is LGHDT and CDR2 is YNNKEL (reference sequence). The V gene lost 0 bases and the J gene lost 1 base, with 10 bases spanning the gap. This CDR3 is 16 amino acids long. The chain's CDR3 is CASSQERGESNQPQHF. For the CDR3, the DNA is TGTGCCAGCAGCCAAGAGCGGGGAGAAAGCAATCAGCCCCAGCATTTT.

Here the CDR3 reads CSVDLREGQETQYF. Written as DNA, the CDR3 is TGCAGCGTTGATCTGAGGGAGGGGCAAGAGACCCAGTACTTC. This chain joins TRBV29-1 and TRBJ2-5, with TRBD2 matching 7 bases. This CDR3 has 14 residues. CDR1 is SQVTM and CDR2 is ANQGSEA in the germline V gene. Losses at the gene ends were 3 bases for V and 2 bases for J; bases not matched to a gene: 6.